One sample yielded the 10 T cell receptor beta chains listed below, sequenced in a study of T cell repertoires in cytomegalovirus infection. For these receptors, no antigen is known. MiXCR, run by TCRdb on the reads, gives a single entry per CDR3 protein. The sample has approximately 470,000 distinct CDR3 sequences; roughly 42% are singletons. The material sequenced was cultured PBMCs, taken from culture after CMV antigen stimulation. The origin of the receptors is a human donor in good health (CMV status not recorded). Some clones in this sample may be carry-over from other donors' samples.

There are a few counts of this clonotype. The V and J genes are TRBV4-1 and TRBJ1-1, with D possibly TRBD1 on 5 matching bases. This CDR3 spans 15 amino acids. CDR1 and CDR2 from the germline V gene are MGHRA and YSYEKL. Trimming took off 4 bases at V and 0 bases at J, with 12 bases between the two ends. DNA for the CDR3: TGCGCCAGCAGCCCATCGGGGCAGGTGAACACTGAAGCTTTCTTT. The encoded protein is CASSPSGQVNTEAFF.

This clonotype came up a few times. The rearrangement links TRBV28 to TRBJ2-5; D gene uncertain. Trimming took off 2 bases at V and 5 bases at J, with 12 bases between the two ends. The CDR3 length is 14 residues. Germline lookup yields CDR1 MDHEN and CDR2 SYDVKM. The CDR3 DNA reads TGTGCCAGCAGTTTAGGTCCGTCTCAGGAGACCCAGTACTTC. Translation: CASSLGPSQETQYF.

This clonotype was counted between two and nine times. The chain carries TRBV6-2 or TRBV6-3 and TRBJ2-5; D remains ambiguous. Trimming cost V 2 bases and J 4 bases, with 11 bases left between them. The CDR3 covers 14 residues. Germline CDR1 is MNHEY and CDR2 is SVGEGT. Here the CDR3 reads CASSYVTWGETQYF. CDR3 bases: TGTGCCAGCAGTTACGTAACTTGGGGAGAGACCCAGTACTTC.

The chain links TRBV18 to TRBJ2-1; a weak D match, TRBD2 (6 bases). The CDR3 is made up of 12 amino acids. CDR1 and CDR2 from the germline V gene are KGHSH and LQKENI. Trimming shortened V by 5 bases and J by 8 bases, and 10 bases separated the two germline ends. The CDR3 DNA reads TGTGCCAGCTCAGGGACTGTCTATGAGCAGTTCTTC. Translated, it gives CASSGTVYEQFF.

The chain has TRBV7-6 and TRBJ2-7; D is unclear. The length of the CDR3 is 15 residues. CDR1 and CDR2 (germline): SGHVS, FNYEAQ. Trimming removed 2 bases at V and 0 bases at J, with 11 bases between. This CDR3 is CASSLRPDASYEQYF. CDR3 sequence (DNA): TGTGCCAGCAGCTTAAGGCCGGACGCCTCCTACGAGCAGTACTTC.

V usage is TRBV12-3 or TRBV12-4 and J usage is TRBJ1-1; possibly TRBD1 for D (5 bases). V was pared by 2 bases and J by 4 bases, with 14 bases between. The CDR3 contains 15 residues. As DNA, the CDR3 is TGTGCCAGCAGTTTATCACAGGCGGCCGCCACTGAAGCTTTCTTT. Protein product: CASSLSQAAATEAFF.

The chain is built from TRBV7-9 and TRBJ2-3; tentatively, D is TRBD2 (5 bases). Between the trimmed V and J ends, which lost 0 bases and 2 bases, there was a span of 12 bases. In germline, CDR1 is SEHNR, CDR2 FQNEAQ (reference sequence). This CDR3 is 16 amino acids long. The chain's CDR3 is CASSLAGGPPTDTQYF. The CDR3 DNA is TGTGCCAGCAGCTTAGCCGGAGGACCGCCCACAGATACGCAGTATTTT. Filled out from reference TRBV7-9 and TRBJ2-3, the complete variable domain reads DTGVSQNPRHKITKRGQNVTFRCDPISEHNRLYWYRQTLGQGPEFLTYFQNEAQLEKSRLLSDRFSAERPKGSFSTLEIQRTEQGDSAMYLCASSLAGGPPTDTQYFGPGTRLTVL.

The chain links TRBV6-1 to TRBJ2-5, with unresolved D. Germline V gene sequence: CDR1 MNHNS, CDR2 SASEGT. The V gene lost 5 bases and the J gene lost 3 bases, with 13 bases spanning the gap. This CDR3 contains 14 residues. The CDR3 bases are TGTGCCAGCAGTCCTCGGGTAGTTAAAGAGACCCAGTACTTC. This sequence encodes CASSPRVVKETQYF.

V and J are TRBV6-5 and TRBJ2-7; 10 bases fit TRBD2. With 4 bases clipped from V and 2 bases from J, the junction kept 8 bases outside the gene matches. Germline CDR1 MNHEY, CDR2 SVGAGI. The CDR3 extends over 16 amino acids. Written as DNA, the CDR3 is TGTGCCAGCAGTTCCCCCCGACTAGCGGGCGCCTACGAGCAGTACTTC. This sequence encodes CASSSPRLAGAYEQYF.

This clonotype was counted between two and nine times. V is TRBV7-2 and J is TRBJ1-5, with 8 positions matching TRBD1. The germline gives CDR1 SGHTA, CDR2 FQGNSA. The V segment lost 5 bases and the J segment 2 bases; nucleotides outside the gene matches: 11. The CDR3 covers 17 residues. This CDR3 reads CASSGEGTGLGNQPQHF. CDR3 bases: TGTGCCAGCAGCGGTGAGGGGACAGGATTGGGCAATCAGCCCCAGCATTTT.